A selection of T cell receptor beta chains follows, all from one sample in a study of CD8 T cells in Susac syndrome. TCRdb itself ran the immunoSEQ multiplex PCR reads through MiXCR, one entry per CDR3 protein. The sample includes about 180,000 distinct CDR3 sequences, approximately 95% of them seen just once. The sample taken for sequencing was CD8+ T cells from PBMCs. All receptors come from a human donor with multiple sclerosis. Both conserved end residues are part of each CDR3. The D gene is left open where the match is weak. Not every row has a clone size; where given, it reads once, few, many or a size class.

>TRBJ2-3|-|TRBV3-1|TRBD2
CASGRLAGVPDTQYF
TGTGCCAGCGGGAGACTAGCGGGAGTCCCAGATACGCAGTATTTT
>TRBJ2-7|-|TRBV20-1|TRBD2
CSARASGYEQYF
TGCAGTGCTAGAGCTAGCGGCTACGAGCAGTACTTC
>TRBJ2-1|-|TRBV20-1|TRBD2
CSAREASGRAGNEQFF
TGCAGTGCTAGAGAGGCTAGCGGGAGGGCCGGGAATGAGCAGTTCTTC
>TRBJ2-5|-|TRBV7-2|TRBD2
CASSLGLVPGTQYF
TGTGCCAGCAGCTTGGGACTAGTCCCTGGGACCCAGTACTTC
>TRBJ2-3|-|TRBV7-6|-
CASSLAAGPDTQYF
TGTGCCAGCAGCTTAGCGGCGGGTCCAGATACGCAGTATTTT
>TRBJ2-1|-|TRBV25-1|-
CASSGGPSEQFF
TGTGCCAGCAGTGGGGGGCCAAGTGAGCAGTTCTTC
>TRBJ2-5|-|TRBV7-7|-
CASRPLGPSETQYF
TGTGCCAGCAGGCCGCTCGGACCTTCGGAGACCCAGTACTTC
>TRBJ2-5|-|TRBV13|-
CASSLGTNQETQYF
TGTGCCAGCAGCTTGGGAACCAACCAAGAGACCCAGTACTTC
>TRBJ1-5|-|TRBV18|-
CASSPVLSNQPQHF
TGTGCCAGCTCGCCGGTCCTTAGCAATCAGCCCCAGCATTTT
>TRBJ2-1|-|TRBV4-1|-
CASSQRARLAPGRYEQFF
TGCGCCAGCAGCCAGAGAGCCCGATTAGCTCCCGGTCGGTATGAGCAGTTCTTC
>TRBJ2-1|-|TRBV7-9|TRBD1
CASRSRDRENEQFF
TGTGCCAGCAGGTCCCGGGACAGGGAGAATGAGCAGTTCTTC
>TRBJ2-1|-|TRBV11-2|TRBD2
CASSSSPASGGFDEQFF
TGTGCCAGCAGCTCCTCCCCCGCTAGCGGGGGATTCGATGAGCAGTTCTTC
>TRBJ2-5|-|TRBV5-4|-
CASSHEQGQGETQYF
TGTGCCAGCAGCCACGAACAGGGTCAAGGAGAGACCCAGTACTTC
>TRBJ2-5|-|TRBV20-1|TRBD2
CSALPRLAGGQKTQYF
TGCAGTGCCCTCCCGAGACTAGCGGGAGGGCAGAAGACCCAGTACTTC
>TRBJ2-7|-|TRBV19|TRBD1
CASTPGQGSYEQYF
TGTGCCAGTACTCCGGGACAGGGGTCCTACGAGCAGTACTTC
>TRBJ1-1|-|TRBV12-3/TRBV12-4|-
CASRPYSLPNTEAFF
TGTGCCAGCAGACCGTACAGTTTACCGAACACTGAAGCTTTCTTT
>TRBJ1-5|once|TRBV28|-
CASSLFGVNQPQHF
TGTGCCAGCAGTTTATTCGGGGTCAATCAGCCCCAGCATTTT